This entry features one T cell receptor (beta chain) sequence. Per the original methods: Estimates of nucleated cell counts were drawn from the amplification of reference gene primers. Sequencing was performed with immunoSEQ multiplex PCR; in TCRdb, only in-frame clones are kept and a portion is missing. The V and J calls and clone size are taken from that table; D and trimming were inferred from the DNA. The sample lists about 330,000 clones, about 87% occurring once. These data are taken from a study of blood T cell repertoires in COVID-19. Germline V gene sequence: CDR1 SGDLS, CDR2 YYNGEE. CDR3 length: 14 amino acids. V was shortened by 4 bases and J by 1 base, with 11 bases between the two germline ends. The Seattle patients joined while their infection was active and were tracked longitudinally afterward.

The sequenced material came from peripheral blood. This clonotype originated in a man younger than 40 with COVID-19, enrolled during active disease. This chain links TRBV9 with TRBJ1-1, with D uncertain. Here the CDR3 DNA reads TGTGCCAGCAGCCCCTTCCCGGGGAACACTGAAGCTTTCTTT. Its protein is CASSPFPGNTEAFF.